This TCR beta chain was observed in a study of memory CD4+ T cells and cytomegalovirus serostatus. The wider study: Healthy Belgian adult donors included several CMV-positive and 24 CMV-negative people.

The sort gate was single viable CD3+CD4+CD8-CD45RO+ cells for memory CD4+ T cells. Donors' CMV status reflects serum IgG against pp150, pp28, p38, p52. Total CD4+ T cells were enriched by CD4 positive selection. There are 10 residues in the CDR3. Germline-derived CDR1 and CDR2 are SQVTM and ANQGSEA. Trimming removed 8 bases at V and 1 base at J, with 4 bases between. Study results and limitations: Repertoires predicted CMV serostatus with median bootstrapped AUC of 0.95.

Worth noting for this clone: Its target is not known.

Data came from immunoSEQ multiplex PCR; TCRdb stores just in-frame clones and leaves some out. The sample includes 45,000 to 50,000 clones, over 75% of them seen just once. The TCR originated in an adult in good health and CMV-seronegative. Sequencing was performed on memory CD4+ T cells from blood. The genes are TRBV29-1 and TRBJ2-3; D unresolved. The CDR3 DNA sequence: TGCAGCCAAGGCACAGATACGCAGTATTTT. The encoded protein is CSQGTDTQYF.